This note documents a single T cell receptor beta chain sequence. The antigen remains unidentified. In the PCR, 60 Vbeta and 13 Jbeta primers were used. TCRdb's table, derived via immunoSEQ multiplex PCR, lists solely in-frame clones and lacks some. This table holds some 110,000 clones, roughly 77% found once. This entry belongs to a study of cytomegalovirus exposure and HLA in healthy donors. General observations from the study: Apparent HLA restriction characterized most CMV-associated TCR beta chains in a later analysis. A later analysis linked a missense variant in DCLRE1C to the trimming of TCR beta V and J genes. Reportedly, TCR beta sequences accurately predicted HLA-A and HLA-B alleles in most subjects. In a later analysis, several top co-occurrence clusters appeared linked to parvovirus B19, influenza, CMV and Epstein-Barr virus.

Trimming cost V 0 bases and J 3 bases, with 14 bases left between them. The germline gives CDR1 LGHNA, CDR2 YSLEER. The CDR3 extends over 16 amino acids. The V gene is TRBV4-3, the J gene TRBJ1-2; D is uncertain. Sequencing was done on a sample of PBMCs. The sequence was obtained from a man aged 50 or older in good health and CMV-seropositive. DNA for the CDR3: TGCGCCAGCAGCCAAGAGTTGGCAGGCGCATACTATGGCTACACCTTC. Protein: CASSQELAGAYYGYTF.